This T cell receptor (beta chain) was found in a study of shared clonotypes between healthy human individuals. Data came from immunoSEQ multiplex PCR; TCRdb stores just in-frame clones and leaves some out. This sample yields hundreds of thousands of clones, of which roughly 83% are seen a single time; over 10% belongs to the top ten. The CDR3 runs to 17 residues. Germline trimming cut 3 bases from V and 6 bases from J; bases unmatched to any gene: 9. Germline CDR1 is ENHRY and CDR2 is SYGVKD. What was sequenced was PBMCs. The TCR comes from a woman in her 40s in good health. Some clones in this sample may be carry-over from other donors' samples. The chain joins TRBV10-3 to TRBJ2-7, with 15 bases matching TRBD2. CDR3 in DNA: TGTGCCATCAGTGAAGGACTAGCGGGAGGGCCCTCGCGCGAGCAGTACTTC. As protein: CAISEGLAGGPSREQYF.